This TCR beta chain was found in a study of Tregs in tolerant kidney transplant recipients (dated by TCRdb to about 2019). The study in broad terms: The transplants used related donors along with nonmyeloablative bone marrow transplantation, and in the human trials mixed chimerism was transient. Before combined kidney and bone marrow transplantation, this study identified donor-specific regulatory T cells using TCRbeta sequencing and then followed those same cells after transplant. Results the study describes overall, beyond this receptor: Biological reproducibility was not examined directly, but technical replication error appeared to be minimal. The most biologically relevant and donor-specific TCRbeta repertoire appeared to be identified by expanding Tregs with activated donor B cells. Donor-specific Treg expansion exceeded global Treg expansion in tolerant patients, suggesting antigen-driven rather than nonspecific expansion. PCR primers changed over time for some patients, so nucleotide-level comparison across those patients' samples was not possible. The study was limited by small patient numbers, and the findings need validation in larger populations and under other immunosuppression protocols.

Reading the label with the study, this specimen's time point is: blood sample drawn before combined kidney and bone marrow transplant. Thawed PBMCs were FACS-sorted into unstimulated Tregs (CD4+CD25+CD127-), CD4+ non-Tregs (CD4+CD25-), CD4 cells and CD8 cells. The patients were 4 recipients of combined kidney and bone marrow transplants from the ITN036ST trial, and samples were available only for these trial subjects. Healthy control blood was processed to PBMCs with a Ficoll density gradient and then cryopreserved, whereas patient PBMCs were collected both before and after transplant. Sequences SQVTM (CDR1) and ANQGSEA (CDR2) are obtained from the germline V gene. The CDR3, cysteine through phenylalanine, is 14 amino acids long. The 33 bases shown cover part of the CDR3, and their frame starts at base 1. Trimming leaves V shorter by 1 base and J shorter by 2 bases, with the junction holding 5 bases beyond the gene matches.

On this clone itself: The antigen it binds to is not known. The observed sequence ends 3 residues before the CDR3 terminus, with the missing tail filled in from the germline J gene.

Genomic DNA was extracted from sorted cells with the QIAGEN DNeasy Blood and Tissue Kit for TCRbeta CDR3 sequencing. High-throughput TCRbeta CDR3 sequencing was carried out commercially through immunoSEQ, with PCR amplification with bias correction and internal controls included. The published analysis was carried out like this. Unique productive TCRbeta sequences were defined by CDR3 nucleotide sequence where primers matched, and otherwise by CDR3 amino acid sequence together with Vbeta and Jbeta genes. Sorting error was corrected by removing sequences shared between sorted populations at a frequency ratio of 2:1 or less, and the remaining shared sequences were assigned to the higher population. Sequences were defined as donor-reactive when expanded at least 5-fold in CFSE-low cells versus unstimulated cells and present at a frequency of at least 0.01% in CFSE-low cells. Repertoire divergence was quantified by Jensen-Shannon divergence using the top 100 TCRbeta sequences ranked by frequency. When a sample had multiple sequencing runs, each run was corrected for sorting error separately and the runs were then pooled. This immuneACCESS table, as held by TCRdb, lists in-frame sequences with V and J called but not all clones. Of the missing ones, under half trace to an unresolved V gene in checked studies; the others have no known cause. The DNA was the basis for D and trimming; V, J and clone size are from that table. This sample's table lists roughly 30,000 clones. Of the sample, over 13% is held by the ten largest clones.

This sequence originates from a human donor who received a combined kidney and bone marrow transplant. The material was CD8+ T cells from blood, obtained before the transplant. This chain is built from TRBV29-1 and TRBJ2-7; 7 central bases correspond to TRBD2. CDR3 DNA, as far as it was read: TGCAGCGTTGAAGTTCCCAGCGGGACCTACGAG. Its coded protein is CSVEVPSGTYE. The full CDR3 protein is CSVEVPSGTYEQYF.